Only one count was recorded for the clone carrying this TCR beta chain. Original processing methods: Reference gene primer amplification gave estimated nucleated cell counts. Sequencing was performed with immunoSEQ multiplex PCR; in TCRdb, only in-frame clones are kept and a portion is missing. V, J and clone size derive from that table, while D and trimming were established from the DNA sequence. The sample has approximately 300,000 clones, roughly 88% seen once; the top ten hold 1.6%. This specimen comes from a study of blood T cell repertoires in COVID-19. Per the germline V gene, CDR1 is SNHLY and CDR2 is FYNNEI. The trim removed 6 bases at V and 3 bases at J, leaving 9 bases unmatched. The length of the CDR3 is 15 residues.

The source material was peripheral blood. This TCR was recovered from a woman aged 50 to 60 with acute or convalescent COVID-19. J is TRBJ2-3 and V is TRBV2; 7 positions match TRBD2. The CDR3 protein is CASSRAGERTDTQYF. The DNA of the CDR3 is TGTGCCAGCAGCCGCGCGGGGGAAAGGACAGATACGCAGTATTTT.